This TCR beta chain came from a study of blood T cell repertoires in COVID-19. Background on the study: The United States, Italy and Spain supplied acute and convalescent COVID-19 samples. Nucleic acid was either cDNA or gDNA, and it came from T cells, B-cell-depleted T cells, or PBMCs.

On this clone: This sample also contains other DNA sequences that code for the same CDR3.

In the original analysis: Amplification of reference gene primers provided the estimated nucleated cell counts. Only in-frame clones appear in the TCRdb table, and some are missing; sequencing was by immunoSEQ multiplex PCR. The DNA gave D and trimming, while V, J and clone size come from that table. The data show about 250,000 clones, with 85% to 90% seen just once and around 1.4% held by the top ten. CDR1 SGHKS and CDR2 YYEKEE come from the germline V gene (reference sequence). This CDR3 spans 14 amino acids. Between the trimmed V and J ends, which lost 4 bases and 8 bases, there was a span of 15 bases.

This TCR was sampled from a man aged 80 or over with acute or convalescent COVID-19. The sequenced material came from peripheral blood. The gene calls are TRBV5-5 and TRBJ1-4, with D perhaps matching TRBD1 (6 bases). The CDR3 bases are TGTGCCAGCAGCCCGCAGGGACACACAGAAAAACTGTTTTTT. Translating gives CASSPQGHTEKLFF.